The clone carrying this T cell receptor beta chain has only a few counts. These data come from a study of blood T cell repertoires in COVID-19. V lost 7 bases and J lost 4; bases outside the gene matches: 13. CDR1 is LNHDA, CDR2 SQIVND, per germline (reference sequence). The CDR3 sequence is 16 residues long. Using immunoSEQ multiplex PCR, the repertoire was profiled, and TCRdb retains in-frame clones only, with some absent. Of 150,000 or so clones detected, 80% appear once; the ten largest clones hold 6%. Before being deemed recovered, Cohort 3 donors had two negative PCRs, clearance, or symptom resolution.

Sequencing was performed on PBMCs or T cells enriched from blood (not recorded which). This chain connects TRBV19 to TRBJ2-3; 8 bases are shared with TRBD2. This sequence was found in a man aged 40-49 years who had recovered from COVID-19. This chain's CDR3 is CASTWRRGADSDTQYF. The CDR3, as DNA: TGTGCCAGTACCTGGAGGCGGGGGGCTGATTCAGATACGCAGTATTTT.